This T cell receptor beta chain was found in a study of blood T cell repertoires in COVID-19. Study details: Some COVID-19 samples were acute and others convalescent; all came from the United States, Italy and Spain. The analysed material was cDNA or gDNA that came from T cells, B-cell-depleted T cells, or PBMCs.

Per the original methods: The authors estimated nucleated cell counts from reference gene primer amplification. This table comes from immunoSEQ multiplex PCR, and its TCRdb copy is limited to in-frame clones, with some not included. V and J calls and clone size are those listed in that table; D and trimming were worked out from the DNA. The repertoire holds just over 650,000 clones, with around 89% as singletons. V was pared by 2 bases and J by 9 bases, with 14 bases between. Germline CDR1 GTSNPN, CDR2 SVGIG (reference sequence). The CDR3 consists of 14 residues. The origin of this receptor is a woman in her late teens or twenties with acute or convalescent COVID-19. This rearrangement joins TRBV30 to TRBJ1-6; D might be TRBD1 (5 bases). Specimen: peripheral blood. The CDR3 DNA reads TGTGCCTGGAGTCGGGGGGGGTCCGCTTCACCCCTCCACTTT. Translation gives CAWSRGGSASPLHF. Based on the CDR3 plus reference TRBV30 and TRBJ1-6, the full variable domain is SQTIHQWPATLVQPVGSPLSLECTVEGTSNPNLYWYRQAAGRGLQLLFYSVGIGQISSEVPQNLSASRPQDRQFILSSKKLLLSDSGFYLCAWSRGGSASPLHFGNGTRLTVT.